These 22 T cell receptor beta chains originate from one sample sequenced in a study of blood T cell repertoires in COVID-19. Clones were read by immunoSEQ multiplex PCR, and TCRdb kept only the in-frame ones, dropping some. The data contain tens of thousands of clones, around four fifths of them singletons. The material sequenced was peripheral blood. These receptors all come from a middle-aged man with active COVID-19.

The V and J genes are TRBV4-1 and TRBJ1-4, with TRBD1 identical over 12 bases. The CDR3 loop spans 17 amino acids. The germline V gene has CDR1 MGHRA and CDR2 YSYEKL. Losses at the gene ends were 2 bases for V and 7 bases for J; bases not matched to a gene: 8. CDR3 in amino acids: CASSQRSGTGGSEKLFF. The CDR3 DNA follows: TGCGCCAGCAGCCAACGATCCGGGACAGGGGGCAGTGAAAAACTGTTTTTT.

This clone was counted once. This chain joins TRBV25-1 and TRBJ1-2; the match to TRBD1 covers 9 bases. Germline V gene sequence: CDR1 MGHDK, CDR2 SYGVNS. CDR3 length: 14 amino acids. Trimming took 1 base from V and 10 from J; bases not matched to a gene: 7. For the CDR3, the DNA is TGTGCCAGCAGTGAATCGGGACAGGGTTGGATCTACACCTTC. It is translated as CASSESGQGWIYTF.

The chain's CDR3 is CASSPLQDGEQFF. The CDR3 nucleotides read TGTGCCAGCAGTCCCCTACAGGATGGTGAGCAGTTCTTC. The rearrangement joins TRBV6-6 to TRBJ2-1; possible D gene TRBD1, 5 bases. V lost 5 bases to trimming and J lost 9 bases, with 14 bases between them. The CDR3 sequence is 13 residues long. Germline V gene sequence: CDR1 MNHNY, CDR2 SVGAGI (reference sequence).

The CDR3 loop is CASSQDTQASGGGRLFF. The CDR3 bases are TGTGCCAGCAGCCAAGATACCCAAGCTAGCGGGGGCGGGAGGCTGTTTTTT. The chain recombines TRBV3-1 (or the pseudogene TRBV3-2) with TRBJ2-2, with 10 positions matching TRBD2. Germline V gives CDR1 LGHDT, CDR2 YNNKEL (reference sequence). V lost 0 bases to trimming and J lost 13 bases; unmatched junction nucleotides: 14. This CDR3 is 17 amino acids long.

The J gene is TRBJ1-3, the V gene TRBV28; 7 positions match TRBD1. V shed 5 bases and J 2 bases; nucleotides not matched to a gene: 3. CDR1 is MDHEN and CDR2 is SYDVKM in the germline V gene. CDR3 length: 14 amino acids. The CDR3: CASSNTGAGNTIYF. CDR3 bases: TGTGCCAGCAGTAACACAGGGGCTGGAAACACCATATATTTT. Looking up the rest from reference TRBV28 and TRBJ1-3 gives the full variable domain: DVKVTQSSRYLVKRTGEKVFLECVQDMDHENMFWYRQDPGLGLRLIYFSYDVKMKEKGDIPEGYSVSREKKERFSLILESASTNQTSMYLCASSNTGAGNTIYFGEGSWLTVV.

The rearrangement joins TRBV11-2 to TRBJ2-1, with D perhaps TRBD2 (6 bases). The ends were cut back, 0 bases at V and 4 bases at J, with 10 bases in the middle. CDR3 length: 15 amino acids. From germline, CDR1 is SGHAT and CDR2 FQNNGV. The CDR3 DNA is TGTGCCAGCAGCTTAGACGCGGGGTATTACAATGAGCAGTTCTTC. Protein: CASSLDAGYYNEQFF.

V is TRBV6-5 and J is TRBJ2-3; D possibly corresponds to TRBD2 (6 bases). CDR1 is MNHEY and CDR2 is SVGAGI in the germline V gene. The V gene lost 6 bases and the J gene lost 1 base, with 14 bases spanning the gap. This CDR3 is built from 15 residues. As DNA, the CDR3 is TGTGCCAGCAGACCGTCGGGAGTCGGCACAGATACGCAGTATTTT. This gives the protein CASRPSGVGTDTQYF.

The rearrangement uses TRBV3-1 (or the pseudogene TRBV3-2) and TRBJ2-3; 8 nucleotides match TRBD2. V lost 2 bases and J lost 2; bases outside the gene matches: 9. CDR1 is LGHDT and CDR2 is YNNKEL in the germline V gene (reference sequence). This CDR3 contains 17 residues. The CDR3 DNA reads TGTGCCAGCAGCCAAAGGGTAACGGGGGGGGCCACAGATACGCAGTATTTT. Translating it yields CASSQRVTGGATDTQYF.

This chain joins TRBV5-1 and TRBJ1-2, with TRBD1 identical over 7 bases. This CDR3 is built from 13 residues. The germline V gene encodes CDR1 SGHRS and CDR2 YFSETQ. Trimming cost V 4 bases and J 6 bases; bases outside gene matches: 6. CDR3 bases: TGCGCCAGCAGCCGAGGGACAGAGGATGGCTACACCTTC. As protein: CASSRGTEDGYTF.

J is TRBJ2-7 and V is TRBV19; 11 bases fit TRBD2. CDR1 LNHDA and CDR2 SQIVND come from the germline V gene (reference sequence). The V gene end was trimmed by 1 base and the J gene end by 6 bases; junction bases not matched to a gene: 8. The CDR3 covers 16 residues. The CDR3 bases are TGTGCCAGTAGTATAGTAGTGGCTAGCGGGAGGCTCGAGCAGTACTTC. It yields the protein CASSIVVASGRLEQYF. Full variable domain (missing parts from reference TRBV19 and TRBJ2-7): DGGITQSPKYLFRKEGQNVTLSCEQNLNHDAMYWYRQDPGQGLRLIYYSQIVNDFQKGDIAEGYSVSREKKESFPLTVTSAQKNPTAFYLCASSIVVASGRLEQYFGPGTRLTVT.

The chain recombines TRBV9 with TRBJ1-1; maybe TRBD1 (5 bases). The V gene's germline CDR1 is SGDLS and CDR2 YYNGEE. The CDR3 is made up of 14 amino acids. The V and J ends lost 1 base and 0 bases respectively, with 7 bases between them. The CDR3 DNA follows: TGTGCCAGCAGCGTACTGGACATGAACACTGAAGCTTTCTTT. Residues: CASSVLDMNTEAFF.

This clone is medium-sized by share. The same CDR3 also results from other DNA sequences found in this sample. This chain joins TRBV5-1 and TRBJ1-1; D gene uncertain. Trimming removed 0 bases from V and 1 base from J, with 4 bases in between. This CDR3 region has 13 residues. CDR1 and CDR2 (germline): SGHRS, YFSETQ. CDR3 loop: CASSLAGNTEAFF. The CDR3, as DNA: TGCGCCAGCAGCTTGGCGGGGAACACTGAAGCTTTCTTT. The variable domain in full, completed from reference TRBV5-1 and TRBJ1-1, reads KAGVTQTPRYLIKTRGQQVTLSCSPISGHRSVSWYQQTPGQGLQFLFEYFSETQRNKGNFPGRFSGRQFSNSRSEMNVSTLELGDSALYLCASSLAGNTEAFFGQGTRLTVV.

The chain joins TRBV28 to TRBJ2-3; D remains unclear. The CDR3 loop spans 12 amino acids. V was trimmed by 5 bases and J by 11 bases, leaving 14 bases between them. Germline V gene sequence: CDR1 MDHEN, CDR2 SYDVKM. DNA for the CDR3: TGTGCCAGCAGTCCTAAAGTTAGTGGGCAGTATTTT. It yields the protein CASSPKVSGQYF.

Points on this clone: Its ends do not fully match the called genes, so a read error is possible. CDR3 region: CASSDQGLSKTQYF. The CDR3 bases are TGTGCTAGCAGCGACCAGGGGTTAAGCAAGACCCAGTACTTC. This chain joins TRBV7-7 and TRBJ2-5; perhaps TRBD1 as D (6 bases). This CDR3 comprises 14 residues. Looked up from germline, CDR1 is SSHAT and CDR2 is FNYEAQ (reference sequence).

V usage is TRBV4-2 and J usage is TRBJ2-3, with TRBD2 matching over 12 bases. V gave up 1 base and J gave up 3 bases; unmatched junction bases: 8. Looked up from germline, CDR1 is LGHNA and CDR2 is YNFKEQ. The CDR3 has 18 amino acids. In DNA, the CDR3 is TGTGCCAGCAGCCAAGTAGCCCTAGCGGGGGGGCAGACAGATACGCAGTATTTT. Encoded protein: CASSQVALAGGQTDTQYF.

The gene calls are TRBV6-5 and TRBJ2-3; D may be TRBD2 (6 bases). This CDR3 has 14 amino acids. V was shortened by 6 bases and J by 4 bases, with 14 bases between the two germline ends. Germline CDR1 and CDR2: MNHEY and SVGAGI. CDR3 protein: CASSKGLPADTQYF. The CDR3 DNA follows: TGTGCCAGCAGCAAGGGACTTCCCGCAGATACGCAGTATTTT.

The CDR3 reads CASTPRYRTLNTEAFF. The CDR3 DNA reads as TGTGCCAGTACCCCCCGCTACCGGACACTGAACACTGAAGCTTTCTTT. The chain recombines TRBV19 with TRBJ1-1, with D perhaps matching TRBD1 (5 bases). The CDR3 extends over 16 amino acids. Per germline, CDR1 LNHDA and CDR2 SQIVND (reference sequence). V was pared by 7 bases and J by 0 bases, with 18 bases between. The full variable domain, its missing parts supplied by reference TRBV19 and TRBJ1-1, is DGGITQSPKYLFRKEGQNVTLSCEQNLNHDAMYWYRQDPGQGLRLIYYSQIVNDFQKGDIAEGYSVSREKKESFPLTVTSAQKNPTAFYLCASTPRYRTLNTEAFFGQGTRLTVV.

The chain recombines TRBV2 with TRBJ2-2, with D unclear. Looked up from germline, CDR1 is SNHLY and CDR2 is FYNNEI. The length of the CDR3 is 14 residues. Between the trimmed V and J ends, which lost 7 bases and 0 bases, there was a span of 9 bases. The CDR3: CASNQFANTGELFF. CDR3 nucleotides: TGTGCCAGCAACCAGTTCGCGAACACCGGGGAGCTGTTTTTT.

The rearrangement joins TRBV11-3 to TRBJ2-2, with 7 bases fitting TRBD1. CDR1 SGHNT and CDR2 YENEEA come from the germline V gene. This CDR3 spans 13 amino acids. V shed 5 bases, J shed 6 bases, and the junction held 3 bases outside the gene matches. Here the CDR3 reads CASSRDRAGELFF. The CDR3, as DNA: TGTGCCAGCAGCAGAGACAGGGCCGGGGAGCTGTTTTTT.

The chain recombines TRBV5-1 with TRBJ2-2, with 8 bases lining up with TRBD2. V trimming: 4 bases; J trimming: 0 bases; junction bases outside the gene matches: 5. This CDR3 comprises 16 residues. Germline CDR1 is SGHRS and CDR2 is YFSETQ. The CDR3 sequence: CASSLLAGSNTGELFF. The CDR3 DNA reads TGCGCCAGCAGCCTGCTAGCGGGTTCGAACACCGGGGAGCTGTTTTTT.

This clone was detected only a few times. The rearrangement links TRBV5-1 to TRBJ2-6, with TRBD2 matching over 11 bases. CDR1 SGHRS and CDR2 YFSETQ come from the germline V gene. The CDR3 runs 16 residues. V dropped 4 bases and J dropped 2; count of bases not matched to a gene: 2. The CDR3 DNA sequence: TGCGCCAGCAGCCCGACTAGCGGGACTGGGGCCAACGTCCTGACTTTC. Encoded protein: CASSPTSGTGANVLTF.

In DNA, the CDR3 is TGTGCCAGCAGCTTAGCTGTAGCGGGAGGGTCTCGGGAGCAGTTCTTC. Translated, it gives CASSLAVAGGSREQFF. This sequence joins TRBV7-2 and TRBJ2-1, with 11 bases fitting TRBD2. The CDR3 loop spans 16 amino acids. Germline V CDR1 and CDR2: SGHTA, FQGNSA. The J segment lost 10 bases and the V segment lost 0 bases, leaving 8 bases of the junction unmatched.